This T cell receptor (beta chain) was retrieved from a study of shared clonotypes between healthy human individuals. Study overall: The composition of the donors was two women and three men aged 18 to 49.

Donors had no recently reported acute infections or vaccinations and were HIV-negative. Per germline, CDR1 SGHNT and CDR2 YYREEE (reference sequence). Losses at the gene ends were 3 bases for V and 16 bases for J; bases not matched to a gene: 7. This CDR3 comprises 12 residues. Assay used: immunoSEQ multiplex PCR; TCRdb lists only in-frame clones, some missing. The sample has some 470,000 clones, 75% to 85% seen once. The rearrangement uses TRBV5-4 and TRBJ1-5, with 10 bases that match TRBD1. The sequencing sample was made of PBMCs. This sequence originates from a woman in her forties in good health. Some clones in this sample may be carry-over from other donors' samples. The CDR3 nucleotides are TGTGCCAGCAGCTACGGACAGGGGGAGAGACATTTT. Its translation: CASSYGQGERHF.